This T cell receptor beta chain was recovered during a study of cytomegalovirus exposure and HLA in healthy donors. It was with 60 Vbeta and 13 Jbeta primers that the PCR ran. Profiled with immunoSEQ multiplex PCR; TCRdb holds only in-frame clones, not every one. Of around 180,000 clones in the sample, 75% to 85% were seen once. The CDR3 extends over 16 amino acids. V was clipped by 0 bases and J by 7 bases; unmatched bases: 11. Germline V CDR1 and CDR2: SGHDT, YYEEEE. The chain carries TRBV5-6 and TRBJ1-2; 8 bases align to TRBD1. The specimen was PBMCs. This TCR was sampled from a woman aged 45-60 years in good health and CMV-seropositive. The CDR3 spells CASSLVRDRPPTGYTF. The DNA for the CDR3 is TGTGCCAGCAGCTTGGTAAGGGACAGGCCGCCCACTGGCTACACCTTC.